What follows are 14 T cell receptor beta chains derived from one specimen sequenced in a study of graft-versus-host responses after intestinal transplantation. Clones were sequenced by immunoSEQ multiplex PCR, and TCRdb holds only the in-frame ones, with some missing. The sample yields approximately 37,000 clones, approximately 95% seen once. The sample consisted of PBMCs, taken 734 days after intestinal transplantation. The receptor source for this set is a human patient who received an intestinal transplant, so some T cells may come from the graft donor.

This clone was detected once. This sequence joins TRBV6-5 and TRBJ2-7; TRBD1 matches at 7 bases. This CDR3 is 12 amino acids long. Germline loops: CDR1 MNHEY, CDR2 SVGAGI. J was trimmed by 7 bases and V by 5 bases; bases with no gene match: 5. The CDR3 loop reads CASSATGLEQYF. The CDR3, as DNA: TGTGCCAGCAGTGCGACAGGGTTAGAGCAGTACTTC.

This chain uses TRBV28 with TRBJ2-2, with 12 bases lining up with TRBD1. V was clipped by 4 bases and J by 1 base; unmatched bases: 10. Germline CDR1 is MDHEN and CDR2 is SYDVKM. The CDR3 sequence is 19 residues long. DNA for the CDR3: TGTGCCAGCAGTTCCTCCCCGGGACAGGGGGCGAAGAACACCGGGGAGCTGTTTTTT. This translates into CASSSSPGQGAKNTGELFF.

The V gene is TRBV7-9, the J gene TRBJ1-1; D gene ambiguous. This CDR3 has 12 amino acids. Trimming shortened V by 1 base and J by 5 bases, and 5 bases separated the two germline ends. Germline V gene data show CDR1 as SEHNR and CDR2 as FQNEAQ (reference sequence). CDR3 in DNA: TGTGCCAGCAGCTTAGGAAGTACTGAAGCTTTCTTT. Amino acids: CASSLGSTEAFF.

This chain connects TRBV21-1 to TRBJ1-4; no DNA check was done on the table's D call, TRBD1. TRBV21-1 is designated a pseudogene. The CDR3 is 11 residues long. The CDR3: CARNRDEKLFF. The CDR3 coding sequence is TGTGCCAGGAACAGGGACGAAAAACTGTTTTTT.

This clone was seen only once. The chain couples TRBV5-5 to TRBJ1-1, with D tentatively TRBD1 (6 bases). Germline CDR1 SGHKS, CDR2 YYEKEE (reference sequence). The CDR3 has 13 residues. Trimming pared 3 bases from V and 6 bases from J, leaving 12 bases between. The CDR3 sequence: CASSSGTLAEAFF. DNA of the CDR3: TGTGCCAGCAGCTCGGGGACACTCGCTGAAGCTTTCTTT.

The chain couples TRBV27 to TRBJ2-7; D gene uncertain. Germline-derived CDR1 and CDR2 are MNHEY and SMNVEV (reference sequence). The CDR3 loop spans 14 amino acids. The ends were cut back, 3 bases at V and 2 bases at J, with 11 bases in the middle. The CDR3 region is CASSLVPGAYEQYF. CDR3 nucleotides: TGTGCCAGCAGTTTGGTCCCTGGGGCCTACGAGCAGTACTTC.

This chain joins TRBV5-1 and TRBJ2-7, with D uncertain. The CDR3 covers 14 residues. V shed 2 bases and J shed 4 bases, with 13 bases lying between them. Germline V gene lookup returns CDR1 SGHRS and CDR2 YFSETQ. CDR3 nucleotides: TGCGCCAGCAGCTTATTCGACGGACCGTACGAGCAGTACTTC. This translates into CASSLFDGPYEQYF.

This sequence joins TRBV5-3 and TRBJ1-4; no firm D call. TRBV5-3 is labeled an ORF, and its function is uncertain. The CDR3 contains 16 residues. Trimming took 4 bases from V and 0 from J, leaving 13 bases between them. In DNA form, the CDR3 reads TGTGCCAGAAGCCTTACATCGGGCTCAACTAATGAAAAACTGTTTTTT. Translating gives CARSLTSGSTNEKLFF.

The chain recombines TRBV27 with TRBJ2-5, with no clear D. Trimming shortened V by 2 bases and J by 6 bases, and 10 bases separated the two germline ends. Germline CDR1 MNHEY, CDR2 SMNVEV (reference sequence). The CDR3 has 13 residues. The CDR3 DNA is TGTGCCAGCAGTTTAGGGCCTACACAGACCCAGTACTTC. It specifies CASSLGPTQTQYF.

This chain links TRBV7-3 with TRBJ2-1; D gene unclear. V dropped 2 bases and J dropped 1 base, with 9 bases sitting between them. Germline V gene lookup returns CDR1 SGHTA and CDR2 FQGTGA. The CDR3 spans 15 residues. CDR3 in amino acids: CASSLLAVSYNEQFF. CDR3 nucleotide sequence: TGTGCCAGCAGCTTACTGGCGGTTTCCTACAATGAGCAGTTCTTC.

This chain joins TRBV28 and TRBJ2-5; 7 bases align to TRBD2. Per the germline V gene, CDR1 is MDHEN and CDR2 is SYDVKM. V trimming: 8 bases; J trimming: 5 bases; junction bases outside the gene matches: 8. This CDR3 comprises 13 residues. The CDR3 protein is CASESAGVETQYF. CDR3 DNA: TGTGCCAGCGAGTCGGCGGGAGTGGAGACCCAGTACTTC.

The CDR3 nucleotides read TGTGCCAGCAGGACAGGGGTGGCTAACTATGGCTACACCTTC. Protein sequence: CASRTGVANYGYTF. The chain employs TRBV27 and TRBJ1-2; TRBD1 aligns across 8 bases. The CDR3 is 14 residues long. Germline V gives CDR1 MNHEY, CDR2 SMNVEV (reference sequence). Losses at the gene ends were 6 bases for V and 0 bases for J; bases not matched to a gene: 3.

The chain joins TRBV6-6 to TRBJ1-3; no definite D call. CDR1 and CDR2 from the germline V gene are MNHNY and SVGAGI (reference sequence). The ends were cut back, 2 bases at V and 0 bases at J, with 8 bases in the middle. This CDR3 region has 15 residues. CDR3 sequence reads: CASSYEHHSGNTIYF. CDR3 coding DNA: TGTGCCAGCAGTTACGAACACCACTCTGGAAACACCATATATTTT.

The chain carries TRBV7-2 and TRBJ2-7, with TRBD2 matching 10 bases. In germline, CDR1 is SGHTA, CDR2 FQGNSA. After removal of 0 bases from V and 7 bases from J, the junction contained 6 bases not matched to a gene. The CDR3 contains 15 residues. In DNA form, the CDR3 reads TGTGCCAGCAGCTTAGCTAGCGGGAGGTCTGGGGAGCAGTACTTC. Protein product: CASSLASGRSGEQYF.